A selection of T cell receptor beta chains follows, all from one sample in a study of CD8 T cells in ankylosing spondylitis. TCRdb redid the calling of the 5' RACE reads with MiXCR, one entry per CDR3 protein. The table has about 400,000 distinct CDR3 sequences, more than 20% seen once. The specimen sequenced was blood, either unsorted or a sorted T cell fraction (not recorded which). The origin of the receptors is a male donor with ankylosing spondylitis or in good health (not recorded which). Each CDR3 is given with its conserved first and last residue. Each record gives: J gene, clone size, D gene, V gene, CDR3 protein, CDR3 DNA. D genes are given only for firm matches. Size values are once, few and many counts, or a class for expanded clones, and some rows have none.

J gene: TRBJ2-1; clone size: many; D gene: .; V gene: TRBV12-3/TRBV12-4; CDR3 protein: CASSLPRIREVF; CDR3 DNA: TGTGCCAGCAGTTTACCCCGGATCCGAGAGGTTTTC
J gene: TRBJ1-1; clone size: few; D gene: .; V gene: TRBV7-9; CDR3 protein: CASSLLDLNTEAFF; CDR3 DNA: TGTGCCAGCAGCTTATTGGACCTGAACACTGAAGCTTTCTTT
J gene: TRBJ2-1; clone size: few; D gene: TRBD1; V gene: TRBV20-1; CDR3 protein: CSAREGTGVNNEQFF; CDR3 DNA: TGCAGTGCTAGAGAAGGGACAGGGGTTAACAATGAGCAGTTCTTC
J gene: TRBJ2-2; clone size: .; D gene: .; V gene: TRBV4-1; CDR3 protein: CASSRGIPTGELFF; CDR3 DNA: TGCGCCAGCAGTCGCGGGATACCCACCGGGGAGCTGTTTTTT
J gene: TRBJ2-4; clone size: .; D gene: .; V gene: TRBV2; CDR3 protein: CASSGGTLAKNIQYF; CDR3 DNA: TGTGCCAGCAGTGGGGGGACTTTAGCCAAAAACATTCAGTACTTC
J gene: TRBJ2-7; clone size: .; D gene: .; V gene: TRBV7-3; CDR3 protein: CASTPPDGAYEQYF; CDR3 DNA: TGTGCCAGCACCCCCCCCGACGGTGCCTACGAGCAGTACTTC
J gene: TRBJ2-7; clone size: few; D gene: TRBD2; V gene: TRBV4-2; CDR3 protein: CASSQDRPGGGLYEQYF; CDR3 DNA: TGTGCCAGCAGCCAAGATAGGCCGGGGGGTGGGCTCTACGAGCAGTACTTC
J gene: TRBJ2-7; clone size: .; D gene: .; V gene: TRBV24-1; CDR3 protein: CAHQSRTGRGEQYF; CDR3 DNA: TGTGCCCACCAGTCGAGAACAGGGAGGGGCGAGCAGTACTTC
J gene: TRBJ2-1; clone size: .; D gene: .; V gene: TRBV29-1; CDR3 protein: CGPTLGDEQFF; CDR3 DNA: TGCGGGCCAACCCTTGGGGATGAGCAGTTCTTC
J gene: TRBJ2-5; clone size: once; D gene: .; V gene: TRBV3-1; CDR3 protein: CASSRRPNTQETQYF; CDR3 DNA: TGTGCCAGCAGCCGCCGACCGAATACCCAAGAGACCCAGTACTTC
J gene: TRBJ2-5; clone size: few; D gene: TRBD2; V gene: TRBV25-1; CDR3 protein: CASILSGGALKTQYF; CDR3 DNA: TGTGCCAGCATCCTGAGCGGGGGGGCCCTGAAGACCCAGTACTTC
J gene: TRBJ2-7; clone size: .; D gene: .; V gene: TRBV6-6; CDR3 protein: CASSRGPVDEQYF; CDR3 DNA: TGTGCCAGCAGCCGCGGACCGGTAGACGAGCAGTACTTC
J gene: TRBJ2-7; clone size: .; D gene: .; V gene: TRBV4-1; CDR3 protein: CASSEIPGQDYEQYF; CDR3 DNA: TGCGCCAGCAGTGAAATACCGGGACAAGACTACGAGCAGTACTTC
J gene: TRBJ2-3; clone size: .; D gene: TRBD1; V gene: TRBV20-1; CDR3 protein: CSAVTLQGPPFGNTQYF; CDR3 DNA: TGCAGTGCTGTCACCCTACAGGGGCCACCTTTCGGGAATACGCAGTATTTT
J gene: TRBJ2-1; clone size: .; D gene: TRBD2; V gene: TRBV4-2; CDR3 protein: CASSQASAVAGGNEQFF; CDR3 DNA: TGTGCCAGCAGCCAGGCCTCCGCTGTAGCGGGGGGGAATGAGCAGTTCTTC
J gene: TRBJ2-1; clone size: few; D gene: TRBD2; V gene: TRBV4-1; CDR3 protein: CASRQASGDSYNEQFF; CDR3 DNA: TGCGCCAGCAGACAAGCCAGCGGGGACTCCTACAATGAGCAGTTCTTC
J gene: TRBJ2-7; clone size: many; D gene: TRBD1; V gene: TRBV6-2/TRBV6-3; CDR3 protein: CASSYSSYGGQGYEQYF; CDR3 DNA: TGTGCCAGCAGTTACTCGAGCTACGGAGGACAGGGCTACGAGCAGTACTTC
J gene: TRBJ2-5; clone size: .; D gene: .; V gene: TRBV29-1; CDR3 protein: CSAGQETQYF; CDR3 DNA: TGCAGCGCGGGGCAAGAGACCCAGTACTTC
J gene: TRBJ2-3; clone size: .; D gene: .; V gene: TRBV19; CDR3 protein: CATDGRDTQYF; CDR3 DNA: TGTGCCACGGATGGACGTGATACGCAGTATTTT
J gene: TRBJ2-1; clone size: .; D gene: .; V gene: TRBV27; CDR3 protein: CASSLSPRSYNEQFF; CDR3 DNA: TGTGCCAGCAGCCTCAGTCCCCGCTCCTACAATGAGCAGTTCTTC
J gene: TRBJ2-4; clone size: .; D gene: .; V gene: TRBV6-1; CDR3 protein: CASRGDLTRAQYF; CDR3 DNA: TGTGCCAGCAGAGGAGACCTCACGAGGGCCCAGTACTTC
J gene: TRBJ2-4; clone size: few; D gene: .; V gene: TRBV4-1; CDR3 protein: CASSQLFGKNIQYF; CDR3 DNA: TGCGCCAGCAGCCAACTCTTTGGCAAAAACATTCAGTACTTC
J gene: TRBJ1-6; clone size: .; D gene: TRBD1; V gene: TRBV6-1; CDR3 protein: CASSPAGTGLPPLHF; CDR3 DNA: TGTGCCAGCAGCCCAGCCGGGACAGGGCTACCACCCCTCCACTTT
J gene: TRBJ2-7; clone size: .; D gene: .; V gene: TRBV20-1; CDR3 protein: CCARDPKAGRSYEQYF; CDR3 DNA: TGCTGTGCTAGAGATCCCAAGGCGGGGCGCTCCTACGAGCAGTACTTC
J gene: TRBJ2-3; clone size: few; D gene: .; V gene: TRBV5-1; CDR3 protein: CASSNDRPTDTQYF; CDR3 DNA: TGCGCCAGCAGCAACGACAGGCCCACAGATACGCAGTATTTT
J gene: TRBJ2-5; clone size: .; D gene: .; V gene: TRBV12-3/TRBV12-4; CDR3 protein: CASSVVGGTEETQYF; CDR3 DNA: TGTGCCAGCAGCGTCGTGGGAGGGACAGAAGAGACCCAGTACTTC
J gene: TRBJ2-3; clone size: few; D gene: TRBD1; V gene: TRBV9; CDR3 protein: CASSAGTDPSTDTQYF; CDR3 DNA: TGTGCCAGCAGCGCCGGGACAGACCCTAGCACAGATACGCAGTATTTT
J gene: TRBJ2-1; clone size: .; D gene: .; V gene: TRBV12-3/TRBV12-4; CDR3 protein: CASSLIFGSGPGNEQFF; CDR3 DNA: TGTGCCAGCAGTTTAATCTTCGGGAGCGGTCCGGGCAATGAGCAGTTCTTC
J gene: TRBJ2-3; clone size: few; D gene: .; V gene: TRBV15; CDR3 protein: CATSIILGSNTDTQYF; CDR3 DNA: TGTGCCACCAGCATCATACTGGGGAGTAACACAGATACGCAGTATTTT
J gene: TRBJ2-1; clone size: few; D gene: TRBD2; V gene: TRBV12-3/TRBV12-4; CDR3 protein: CASSSGGAGSEQFF; CDR3 DNA: TGTGCCAGCAGTAGCGGGGGGGCCGGTTCTGAGCAGTTCTTC
J gene: TRBJ2-5; clone size: .; D gene: .; V gene: TRBV6-1; CDR3 protein: CASSEGFWKETQYF; CDR3 DNA: TGTGCCAGCAGTGAAGGTTTCTGGAAAGAGACCCAGTACTTC
J gene: TRBJ2-1; clone size: .; D gene: .; V gene: TRBV6-5; CDR3 protein: CASSQGIDEQFF; CDR3 DNA: TGTGCCAGCAGCCAGGGTATCGATGAGCAGTTCTTC
J gene: TRBJ1-4; clone size: .; D gene: .; V gene: TRBV12-3/TRBV12-4; CDR3 protein: CASRIALNERLFF; CDR3 DNA: TGTGCCAGCAGGATAGCCCTTAATGAGCGCCTGTTTTTT
J gene: TRBJ2-1; clone size: many; D gene: TRBD2; V gene: TRBV12-3/TRBV12-4; CDR3 protein: CASSPGTSGEQFF; CDR3 DNA: TGTGCCAGCAGCCCTGGGACTAGCGGGGAGCAGTTCTTC
J gene: TRBJ2-5; clone size: few; D gene: .; V gene: TRBV20-1; CDR3 protein: CSARDLAGHGVGETQYF; CDR3 DNA: TGCAGTGCTAGAGATCTGGCGGGTCACGGGGTTGGAGAGACCCAGTACTTC
J gene: TRBJ2-1; clone size: .; D gene: TRBD2; V gene: TRBV12-3/TRBV12-4; CDR3 protein: CASSSGTQYNEQFF; CDR3 DNA: TGTGCCAGCAGTAGCGGGACGCAGTACAATGAGCAGTTCTTC
J gene: TRBJ2-2; clone size: few; D gene: .; V gene: TRBV29-1; CDR3 protein: CSVLLPDTGELFF; CDR3 DNA: TGCAGCGTTCTGCTCCCGGACACCGGGGAGCTGTTTTTT
J gene: TRBJ2-5; clone size: few; D gene: TRBD2; V gene: TRBV20-1; CDR3 protein: CSARDKAQAGGPGETQYF; CDR3 DNA: TGCAGTGCTAGAGATAAGGCGCAAGCGGGGGGGCCGGGGGAGACCCAGTACTTC
J gene: TRBJ1-4; clone size: once; D gene: .; V gene: TRBV12-3/TRBV12-4; CDR3 protein: CASSLVRGANEKLFF; CDR3 DNA: TGTGCCAGCAGTTTAGTTCGGGGGGCTAATGAAAAACTGTTTTTT
J gene: TRBJ2-3; clone size: many; D gene: TRBD2; V gene: TRBV12-3/TRBV12-4; CDR3 protein: CASSLSSGSTDTQYF; CDR3 DNA: TGTGCCAGCAGTTTATCTAGCGGGAGCACAGATACGCAGTATTTT
J gene: TRBJ2-5; clone size: few; D gene: TRBD1; V gene: TRBV25-1; CDR3 protein: CASSAWGQQETQYF; CDR3 DNA: TGTGCCAGCAGCGCATGGGGACAGCAAGAGACCCAGTACTTC
J gene: TRBJ2-5; clone size: .; D gene: .; V gene: TRBV7-9; CDR3 protein: CASSPDRTLETQYF; CDR3 DNA: TGTGCCAGCAGCCCCGATAGGACTTTGGAGACCCAGTACTTC
J gene: TRBJ1-5; clone size: .; D gene: .; V gene: TRBV28; CDR3 protein: CASSLLSNQPQHF; CDR3 DNA: TGTGCCAGCAGTTTACTTAGCAATCAGCCCCAGCATTTT
J gene: TRBJ2-1; clone size: few; D gene: TRBD2; V gene: TRBV2; CDR3 protein: CAIFRFSGGADGEQFF; CDR3 DNA: TGTGCCATATTTAGATTCAGCGGGGGGGCCGACGGTGAGCAGTTCTTC
J gene: TRBJ2-2; clone size: medium-sized; D gene: .; V gene: TRBV20-1; CDR3 protein: CSARDPGTDTGELFF; CDR3 DNA: TGCAGTGCTAGAGATCCCGGGACTGATACCGGGGAGCTGTTTTTT